The 14 T cell receptor beta chains listed next were all sequenced from one sample in a study of blood T cell repertoires in COVID-19. Sequencing used immunoSEQ multiplex PCR; TCRdb keeps in-frame clones, though not all of them. The sample carries around 110,000 clones, less than 90% recorded once. The sample comprised peripheral blood. All receptors come from a man aged 25 to 40 with acute or convalescent COVID-19.

This sequence joins TRBV9 and TRBJ2-5; 10 bases fit TRBD2. The J segment lost 1 base and the V segment lost 4 bases, leaving 4 bases of the junction unmatched. The CDR3 sequence is 15 residues long. CDR1 is SGDLS, CDR2 YYNGEE, per germline. The CDR3 is CASSPGTSVQETQYF. CDR3 nucleotide sequence: TGTGCCAGCAGCCCCGGGACTAGCGTCCAAGAGACCCAGTACTTC. Full variable domain (remainder filled in from reference TRBV9 and TRBJ2-5): DSGVTQTPKHLITATGQRVTLRCSPRSGDLSVYWYQQSLDQGLQFLIQYYNGEERAKGNILERFSAQQFPDLHSELNLSSLELGDSALYFCASSPGTSVQETQYFGPGTRLLVL.

J is TRBJ2-2 and V is TRBV15; D is perhaps TRBD1 (5 bases). The CDR3 runs 14 residues. V was cut by 4 bases and J by 4 bases, with 10 bases left in between. Germline V gene data show CDR1 as LNHNV and CDR2 as YYDKDF (reference sequence). This CDR3 is CATSIRQSTGELFF. The CDR3 DNA reads TGTGCCACCAGCATACGACAGAGCACCGGGGAGCTGTTTTTT.

The chain links TRBV9 to TRBJ2-5, with D perhaps TRBD2 (6 bases). Deletions cut 4 bases from V and 6 bases from J, with 25 bases between. The CDR3 spans 17 residues. Germline CDR1 and CDR2: SGDLS and YYNGEE. The CDR3 here is CASSKALPGEDHQTQYF. CDR3 in DNA: TGTGCCAGCAGCAAGGCCTTACCCGGGGAGGACCATCAGACCCAGTACTTC.

The chain recombines TRBV13 with TRBJ2-7, with 8 bases aligning to TRBD2. The CDR3 extends over 13 amino acids. Trimming cost V 1 base and J 12 bases; bases outside gene matches: 8. Germline V gives CDR1 PRHDT, CDR2 FYEKMQ (reference sequence). This CDR3 reads CASSLAGTRLMYV. For the CDR3, the DNA is TGTGCCAGCAGCTTAGCGGGGACTAGACTAATGTACGTC.

The chain employs TRBV4-3 and TRBJ2-5; 9 bases are a match to TRBD2. V lost 0 bases, J lost 5 bases, and 4 bases stayed unmatched. CDR1 is LGHNA and CDR2 is YSLEER in the germline V gene. The CDR3 has 15 amino acids. The CDR3 DNA follows: TGCGCCAGCAGCCAAGAGCCCCTAGCGGGGGAGACCCAGTACTTC. Translation: CASSQEPLAGETQYF.

V gene TRBV6-2 or TRBV6-3 combines with J gene TRBJ2-5; no firm D call. V shed 0 bases and J shed 2 bases, with 10 bases lying between them. In germline, CDR1 is MNHEY, CDR2 SVGEGT. The CDR3 has 15 residues. This CDR3 is CASSYSEIIQETQYF. CDR3 in DNA: TGTGCCAGCAGTTACTCGGAGATTATTCAAGAGACCCAGTACTTC.

The CDR3 bases are TGTGCCAGCAGCACGACAGGGTTGGGTAATTCACCCCTCCACTTT. Residues: CASSTTGLGNSPLHF. The rearrangement uses TRBV7-2 and TRBJ1-6; TRBD1 matches 7 bases. The CDR3 spans 15 residues. The germline V gene has CDR1 SGHTA and CDR2 FQGNSA. With V trimmed by 5 bases and J by 6 bases, 7 bases remained unmatched.

The chain couples TRBV10-3 to TRBJ1-1; tentatively, D is TRBD1 (6 bases). The CDR3 sequence is 16 residues long. CDR1 ENHRY and CDR2 SYGVKD come from the germline V gene. The V end lost 0 bases, the J end lost 6 bases, and 17 bases lay between the germline ends. The CDR3 DNA is TGTGCCATCAGTGAGTCCGGCCAACAGGGACGGGCTGAAGCTTTCTTT. Its protein product is CAISESGQQGRAEAFF.

V is TRBV7-9 and J is TRBJ1-6; D call uncertain. Between the trimmed V and J ends, which lost 8 bases and 5 bases, there was a span of 7 bases. The CDR3 sequence is 12 residues long. Germline CDR1 and CDR2: SEHNR and FQNEAQ (reference sequence). The CDR3 DNA reads TGTGCCAGCGTTCGTGATAATTCACCCCTCCACTTT. This sequence encodes CASVRDNSPLHF.

This chain uses TRBV19 with TRBJ2-1; 8 bases fit TRBD2. CDR3 length: 15 amino acids. CDR1 is LNHDA and CDR2 is SQIVND in the germline V gene (reference sequence). V shed 6 bases, J shed 6 bases, and the junction held 10 bases outside the gene matches. Here the CDR3 reads CASRKVAGPPNEQFF. CDR3 sequence (DNA): TGTGCCAGTAGGAAGGTAGCGGGACCCCCCAATGAGCAGTTCTTC. Complete variable domain (other parts from reference TRBV19 and TRBJ2-1): DGGITQSPKYLFRKEGQNVTLSCEQNLNHDAMYWYRQDPGQGLRLIYYSQIVNDFQKGDIAEGYSVSREKKESFPLTVTSAQKNPTAFYLCASRKVAGPPNEQFFGPGTRLTVL.

This clone was detected only once. The chain combines TRBV10-3 with TRBJ2-1; perhaps TRBD1 as D (5 bases). The CDR3 is 14 residues long. CDR1 ENHRY and CDR2 SYGVKD come from the germline V gene. V gave up 4 bases and J gave up 5 bases, with 12 bases separating them. The CDR3 reads CAISGRDNDNEQFF. The CDR3 DNA reads as TGTGCCATCAGTGGCAGGGATAATGACAATGAGCAGTTCTTC.

V gene TRBV6-2 or TRBV6-3 combines with J gene TRBJ2-7; perhaps TRBD2 as D (6 bases). The germline V gene has CDR1 MNHEY and CDR2 SVGEGT. CDR3 length: 15 residues. Trimming stripped 2 bases from V and 2 bases from J, with 13 bases between. The CDR3 sequence: CASSYERGIPYEQYF. The CDR3 DNA reads TGTGCCAGCAGTTACGAACGCGGGATACCCTACGAGCAGTACTTC.

This chain links TRBV6-5 with TRBJ2-1; D is ambiguous. CDR1 MNHEY and CDR2 SVGAGI come from the germline V gene. The germline V and J ends were trimmed by 0 bases and 8 bases, with 14 bases remaining between them. The CDR3 sequence is 15 residues long. This chain's CDR3 is CASSYSRNRVDEQFF. The CDR3 DNA sequence: TGTGCCAGCAGTTACTCGAGGAATAGAGTTGATGAGCAGTTCTTC.

This sequence joins TRBV7-9 and TRBJ2-5; 8 positions agree with TRBD2. The CDR3 totals 16 residues. V was clipped by 2 bases and J by 5 bases; unmatched bases: 10. The germline gives CDR1 SEHNR, CDR2 FQNEAQ (reference sequence). CDR3 protein: CASSLNSGRIVETQYF. As DNA, the CDR3 is TGTGCCAGCAGCTTAAACAGCGGGAGAATCGTCGAGACCCAGTACTTC.